The sample holds many counts of the clone carrying this T cell receptor (beta chain). Its cognate antigen is unknown. This specimen belongs to a study of T cell repertoires in cytomegalovirus infection. Whole-study context: A matching HLA type, together with CMV infection, was signaled by public TCR beta signatures.

TCRdb called the reads again in MiXCR, with one record for every CDR3 protein. This repertoire shows roughly 230,000 distinct CDR3 sequences, over 15% found once; its top ten account for approximately 44%. Study-level points and caveats: The response measured ex vivo was dominated by TCR beta clonotypes (HLA-C-restricted and CMV-specific). The study identified carriers of CMV plus the relevant HLA from cumulative public TCR beta family frequency.

The J segment lost 2 bases and the V segment lost 2 bases, leaving 4 bases of the junction unmatched. The CDR3 length is 15 residues. In germline, CDR1 is SGHVS, CDR2 FNYEAQ. This chain joins TRBV7-6 and TRBJ2-3, with 7 bases lining up with TRBD1. The clonotype originates from a human donor in good health (CMV status not recorded). Some clones in this sample may be carry-over from other donors' samples. The sequenced sample consisted of CD8+ T cells from PBMCs. CDR3 nucleotides: TGTGCCAGCAGCTTAACAGGGGACCCCACAGATACGCAGTATTTT. It encodes CASSLTGDPTDTQYF.